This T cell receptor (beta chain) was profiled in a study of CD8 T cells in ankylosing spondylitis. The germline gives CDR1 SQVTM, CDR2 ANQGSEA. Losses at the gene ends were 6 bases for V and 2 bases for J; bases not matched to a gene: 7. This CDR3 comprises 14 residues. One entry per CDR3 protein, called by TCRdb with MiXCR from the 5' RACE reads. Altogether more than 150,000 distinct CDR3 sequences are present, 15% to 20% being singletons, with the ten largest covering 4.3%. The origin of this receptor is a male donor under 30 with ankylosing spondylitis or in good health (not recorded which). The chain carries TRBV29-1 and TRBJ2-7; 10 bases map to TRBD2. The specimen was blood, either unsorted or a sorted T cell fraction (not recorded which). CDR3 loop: CSVISGRYPYEQYF. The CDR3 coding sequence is TGCAGCGTCATTAGCGGGAGGTATCCCTACGAGCAGTACTTC.